The rows below give T cell receptor beta chains drawn from one sample of a study of T cells in Graves' hyperthyroidism and ophthalmopathy. TCRdb re-analysed the multiplex PCR reads in MiXCR, keeping a single row per CDR3 protein. Of some 500,000 distinct CDR3 sequences listed, 14% are singletons. Sequencing was carried out using blood. Receptors originate from a woman younger than 35 with Graves' hyperthyroidism. Each CDR3 is given with its conserved first and last residue. Each record gives: D gene, clone size, V gene, J gene, CDR3 protein, CDR3 DNA. A D gene is named only where the DNA matches it firmly. Not every row has a clone size; where given, it reads once, few, many or a size class.

d_call: .
clone_size: many
v_call: TRBV6-1
j_call: TRBJ1-2
cdr3_aa: CASVRTYGYTF
cdr3_nt: TGTGCCAGCGTGCGAACTTATGGCTACACCTTC

d_call: .
clone_size: .
v_call: TRBV11-2
j_call: TRBJ1-2
cdr3_aa: CAHGSESGYTF
cdr3_nt: TGTGCCCACGGGAGCGAGTCCGGCTACACCTTC

d_call: TRBD2
clone_size: .
v_call: TRBV27
j_call: TRBJ2-1
cdr3_aa: CASSGITSGLSYNEQFF
cdr3_nt: TGTGCCAGCAGCGGAATAACTAGCGGGCTCTCCTACAATGAGCAGTTCTTC

d_call: TRBD2
clone_size: many
v_call: TRBV20-1
j_call: TRBJ2-7
cdr3_aa: CSAARLAGLYEQYF
cdr3_nt: TGCAGTGCAGCCAGACTAGCGGGATTATACGAGCAGTACTTC

d_call: TRBD2
clone_size: many
v_call: TRBV20-1
j_call: TRBJ2-1
cdr3_aa: CSAVGTSAYNEQFF
cdr3_nt: TGCAGTGCTGTGGGGACTAGCGCCTACAATGAGCAGTTCTTC

d_call: .
clone_size: many
v_call: TRBV2
j_call: TRBJ2-3
cdr3_aa: CASSEEDLWTSTDTQYF
cdr3_nt: TGTGCCAGCAGTGAAGAAGATCTTTGGACTAGCACAGATACGCAGTATTTT

d_call: .
clone_size: few
v_call: TRBV19
j_call: TRBJ2-2
cdr3_aa: CASSRQPANTGELFF
cdr3_nt: TGTGCCAGTAGTCGACAGCCCGCGAACACCGGGGAGCTGTTTTTT

d_call: .
clone_size: once
v_call: TRBV5-1
j_call: TRBJ2-3
cdr3_aa: CASSLVPGAPDTQYF
cdr3_nt: TGCGCCAGCAGCTTGGTGCCGGGGGCGCCAGATACGCAGTATTTT

d_call: .
clone_size: many
v_call: TRBV12-3/TRBV12-4
j_call: TRBJ1-1
cdr3_aa: CASSLRLGNTEAFF
cdr3_nt: TGTGCCAGCAGTTTAAGATTAGGGAACACTGAAGCTTTCTTT

d_call: TRBD1
clone_size: many
v_call: TRBV10-3
j_call: TRBJ1-3
cdr3_aa: CAISVQGAGNTIYF
cdr3_nt: TGTGCCATCAGTGTGCAGGGGGCTGGAAACACCATATATTTT

d_call: TRBD2
clone_size: many
v_call: TRBV12-3/TRBV12-4
j_call: TRBJ2-1
cdr3_aa: CASSLLGLDNNEQFF
cdr3_nt: TGTGCCAGCAGTTTATTAGGACTAGACAACAATGAGCAGTTCTTC

d_call: .
clone_size: many
v_call: TRBV20-1
j_call: TRBJ1-5
cdr3_aa: CSASIGSNQPQHF
cdr3_nt: TGCAGTGCTAGCATAGGTAGCAATCAGCCCCAGCATTTT

d_call: TRBD2
clone_size: few
v_call: TRBV19
j_call: TRBJ2-3
cdr3_aa: CATCRTSGTTDTQYF
cdr3_nt: TGTGCCACATGTCGGACTAGCGGGACTACAGATACGCAGTATTTT

d_call: .
clone_size: many
v_call: TRBV18
j_call: TRBJ2-1
cdr3_aa: CASSSTTNGNEQFF
cdr3_nt: TGTGCCAGCTCATCTACTACGAATGGGAATGAGCAGTTCTTC

d_call: .
clone_size: many
v_call: TRBV12-3/TRBV12-4
j_call: TRBJ2-7
cdr3_aa: CASSSVGLYEQYF
cdr3_nt: TGTGCCAGCAGCTCCGTGGGGTTGTACGAGCAGTACTTC

d_call: .
clone_size: .
v_call: TRBV30
j_call: TRBJ2-1
cdr3_aa: CAWSPLAHTSQSSYNEQFF
cdr3_nt: TGTGCCTGGAGCCCACTGGCCCACACTAGCCAGAGCTCCTACAATGAGCAGTTCTTC

d_call: .
clone_size: many
v_call: TRBV5-5
j_call: TRBJ1-5
cdr3_aa: CASSFDGYSNQPQHF
cdr3_nt: TGTGCCAGCAGCTTCGACGGATATAGCAATCAGCCCCAGCATTTT

d_call: TRBD1
clone_size: many
v_call: TRBV27
j_call: TRBJ1-5
cdr3_aa: CASRPGQGNHQPQHF
cdr3_nt: TGTGCCAGCAGACCCGGACAGGGGAACCATCAGCCCCAGCATTTT

d_call: TRBD2
clone_size: many
v_call: TRBV10-3
j_call: TRBJ2-3
cdr3_aa: CAAHRSRLAGVGSTDTQYF
cdr3_nt: TGTGCCGCCCATCGAAGCAGACTAGCGGGAGTTGGAAGCACAGATACGCAGTATTTT

d_call: .
clone_size: many
v_call: TRBV6-1
j_call: TRBJ1-5
cdr3_aa: CASSVSGDGQPQHF
cdr3_nt: TGTGCCAGCAGTGTTTCAGGGGACGGTCAGCCCCAGCATTTT

d_call: .
clone_size: many
v_call: TRBV3-1
j_call: TRBJ2-5
cdr3_aa: CASSQETRTQYF
cdr3_nt: TGTGCCAGCAGCCAAGAGACCAGGACACAGTACTTC

d_call: TRBD2
clone_size: many
v_call: TRBV7-9
j_call: TRBJ2-7
cdr3_aa: CASSLIAGLREQYF
cdr3_nt: TGTGCCAGCAGCTTAATAGCGGGACTTAGGGAGCAGTACTTC